The 14 T cell receptor beta chains below come from one sample, sequenced in a study of T cell responses to AZD1222 COVID-19 vaccine. Method: immunoSEQ multiplex PCR; TCRdb's copy keeps in-frame clones and lacks some. This repertoire shows roughly 70,000 clones, roughly 88% found once; its top ten account for roughly 2.7%. This sample comprised peripheral blood, obtained on day 0 of AZD1222 vaccination. These receptors all come from an adult in good health.

The CDR3: CAISESGWHIVPGGYTF. The CDR3 region has the DNA TGTGCCATCAGTGAGTCTGGGTGGCATATAGTCCCAGGGGGCTACACCTTC. The chain joins TRBV10-3 to TRBJ1-2; weak D call: TRBD1 (5 bases). Trimming pared 0 bases from V and 8 bases from J, leaving 22 bases between. Germline V CDR1 and CDR2: ENHRY, SYGVKD. The CDR3 contains 17 residues.

The CDR3 loop reads CASSPGGRQPQHF. DNA of the CDR3: TGTGCCAGCAGCCCAGGGGGCCGTCAGCCCCAGCATTTT. V and J are TRBV12-3 or TRBV12-4 and TRBJ1-5, with TRBD1 matching 8 bases. The ends lost 6 bases at V and 6 bases at J; junction bases unmatched: 4. The CDR3 is 13 residues long.

The chain employs TRBV27 and TRBJ1-6; D possibly corresponds to TRBD1 (5 bases). This CDR3 is built from 13 residues. The V end lost 3 bases, the J end lost 8 bases, and 8 bases lay between the germline ends. Germline loops: CDR1 MNHEY, CDR2 SMNVEV (reference sequence). CDR3 in DNA: TGTGCCAGCAGTTTCAGGGATTATTCACCCCTCCACTTT. Protein product: CASSFRDYSPLHF.

The chain employs TRBV3-1 (or the pseudogene TRBV3-2) and TRBJ1-3; D remains unclear. The germline gives CDR1 LGHDT, CDR2 YNNKEL (reference sequence). V gave up 1 base and J gave up 2 bases, with 6 bases separating them. The CDR3 extends over 14 amino acids. CDR3: CASSQAGAGNTIYF. CDR3 bases: TGTGCCAGCAGCCAAGCGGGAGCTGGAAACACCATATATTTT.

V usage is TRBV5-4 and J usage is TRBJ1-1; D not resolved. V was trimmed by 6 bases and J by 3 bases, leaving 15 bases between them. This CDR3 is built from 14 residues. Germline loops: CDR1 SGHNT, CDR2 YYREEE (reference sequence). CDR3 sequence reads: CASTRASGDTEAFF. The CDR3 DNA sequence: TGTGCCAGCACCCGAGCGTCTGGGGACACTGAAGCTTTCTTT.

This sequence joins TRBV27 and TRBJ2-1, with TRBD1 as a possible D gene (5 bases). V shed 2 bases and J shed 5 bases, with 10 bases lying between them. The CDR3 sequence is 14 residues long. Per germline, CDR1 MNHEY and CDR2 SMNVEV (reference sequence). CDR3 nucleotides: TGTGCCAGCAGTTTAAGGGGTCCCCACAATGAGCAGTTCTTC. Its protein product is CASSLRGPHNEQFF.

The V and J genes are TRBV3-1 (or the pseudogene TRBV3-2) and TRBJ1-3; maybe TRBD1 (6 bases). Trimming left V 4 bases short and J 2 bases short, with 12 bases between. The germline CDR1 and CDR2 sequences are LGHDT and YNNKEL (reference sequence). The CDR3 length is 15 residues. CDR3 coding DNA: TGTGCCAGCAGCCCACAGGGAAGGGCTGGAAACACCATATATTTT. Translating it yields CASSPQGRAGNTIYF.

This chain joins TRBV19 and TRBJ2-5; 14 bases line up with TRBD2. This CDR3 is built from 13 residues. The ends lost 8 bases at V and 4 bases at J; junction bases unmatched: 0. CDR1 and CDR2 (germline): LNHDA, SQIVND (reference sequence). DNA of the CDR3: TGTGCCAGTGGGACTAGCGGGAGAGAGACCCAGTACTTC. Translating it yields CASGTSGRETQYF. Supplemented by reference TRBV19 and TRBJ2-5, the full variable domain reads DGGITQSPKYLFRKEGQNVTLSCEQNLNHDAMYWYRQDPGQGLRLIYYSQIVNDFQKGDIAEGYSVSREKKESFPLTVTSAQKNPTAFYLCASGTSGRETQYFGPGTRLLVL.

This rearrangement joins TRBV2 to TRBJ1-1; weak D call: TRBD1 (6 bases). The CDR3 sequence is 14 residues long. CDR1 and CDR2 (germline): SNHLY, FYNNEI. V gave up 6 bases and J gave up 1 base, with 12 bases separating them. The CDR3 nucleotides are TGTGCCAGCAGCGAACAGGGTAAGAACACTGAAGCTTTCTTT. This codes for CASSEQGKNTEAFF.

This chain connects TRBV5-1 to TRBJ1-6; D gene ambiguous. V was shortened by 0 bases and J by 5 bases, with 12 bases between the two germline ends. Germline V gene sequence: CDR1 SGHRS, CDR2 YFSETQ. This CDR3 region has 16 residues. CDR3 in amino acids: CASSLDGAPDNSPLHF. CDR3 coding DNA: TGCGCCAGCAGCTTGGATGGAGCCCCCGATAATTCACCCCTCCACTTT.

The chain has TRBV5-4 and TRBJ2-1; 9 nucleotides agree with TRBD1. Per germline, CDR1 SGHNT and CDR2 YYREEE (reference sequence). CDR3 length equals 15 residues. Trimming cost V 0 bases and J 4 bases; bases outside gene matches: 2. The DNA of the CDR3 is TGTGCCAGCAGCTTGGACAGGGGGCTGTACAATGAGCAGTTCTTC. It is translated as CASSLDRGLYNEQFF.

The J gene is TRBJ2-7, the V gene TRBV5-1; maybe TRBD1 (6 bases). The CDR3 is 14 amino acids. Looked up from germline, CDR1 is SGHRS and CDR2 is YFSETQ. Trimming took off 4 bases at V and 5 bases at J, with 16 bases between the two ends. DNA for the CDR3: TGCGCCAGCAGCGGAAGTCAGGGGCGGAACGAGCAGTACTTC. Protein: CASSGSQGRNEQYF.

The chain uses TRBV10-3 and TRBJ2-7, with D unresolved. Germline V gene data show CDR1 as ENHRY and CDR2 as SYGVKD. This CDR3 is 12 amino acids long. The ends were cut back, 4 bases at V and 2 bases at J, with 6 bases in the middle. The DNA of the CDR3 is TGTGCCATCAGTGGCCGCACCTACGAGCAGTACTTC. This sequence encodes CAISGRTYEQYF.

The chain carries TRBV11-3 and TRBJ1-1; D may be TRBD1 (5 bases). The CDR3 sequence is 13 residues long. Germline V gene sequence: CDR1 SGHNT, CDR2 YENEEA. V shed 1 base and J shed 7 bases, with 10 bases lying between them. CDR3: CASSLAPQGEAFF. Written as DNA, the CDR3 is TGTGCCAGCAGCTTAGCCCCCCAGGGTGAAGCTTTCTTT.